The 9 T cell receptor beta chains below come from one sample, sequenced in a study of shared T cell receptors in the human thymus. Profiled with immunoSEQ multiplex PCR; TCRdb holds only in-frame clones, not every one. The sample lists hundreds of thousands of clones, 87% occurring once. This sample also appeared in a second study, on human thymus T cells.

The sequencing sample was made of thymocytes. The receptors originated from a boy in the first two years of life with a congenital heart defect.

This rearrangement joins TRBV5-1 to TRBJ2-7; possibly TRBD1 for D (6 bases). Trimming left V 0 bases short and J 3 bases short, with 13 bases between. CDR3 length equals 15 residues. Germline CDR1 SGHRS, CDR2 YFSETQ. CDR3 bases: TGCGCCAGCAGCTTGGGAGGACAGTCACACTACGAGCAGTACTTC. Protein product: CASSLGGQSHYEQYF.

With regard to this clone: At the DNA level, this CDR3 is encoded by other sequences in the same sample as well. CDR3 DNA sequence: TGTGCCAGCAGCGACTTCCCCGGAGACAGGGCTGCCACTGAAGCTTTCTTT. Its protein product is CASSDFPGDRAATEAFF. V gene TRBV9 combines with J gene TRBJ1-1, with TRBD1 matching over 7 bases. J lost 4 bases, V lost 3 bases, and 15 bases had no gene match. CDR1 and CDR2 from the germline V gene are SGDLS and YYNGEE. This CDR3 is 17 amino acids long.

This rearrangement joins TRBV28 to TRBJ2-7, with a possible D match to TRBD1 (6 bases). The germline CDR1 and CDR2 sequences are MDHEN and SYDVKM. Trimming took 8 bases from V and 5 from J, leaving 16 bases between them. The CDR3 totals 13 residues. In DNA, the CDR3 is TGTGCCAGCGGACTCGGACAGTCCCACGAGCAGTACTTC. It codes for CASGLGQSHEQYF. Full variable domain (rest looked up from reference TRBV28 and TRBJ2-7): DVKVTQSSRYLVKRTGEKVFLECVQDMDHENMFWYRQDPGLGLRLIYFSYDVKMKEKGDIPEGYSVSREKKERFSLILESASTNQTSMYLCASGLGQSHEQYFGPGTRLTVT.

This clone was detected once. The V and J genes are TRBV6-1 and TRBJ2-7; D call uncertain. Germline V gene lookup returns CDR1 MNHNS and CDR2 SASEGT. Deletions cut 1 base from V and 5 bases from J, with 12 bases between. The length of the CDR3 is 14 residues. The CDR3 DNA follows: TGTGCCAGCAGTGAAGAACAGACCTACGACGAGCAGTACTTC. Protein sequence: CASSEEQTYDEQYF.

The V gene is TRBV30, the J gene TRBJ2-1; no reliable D call. Trimming removed 2 bases from V and 0 bases from J, with 11 bases in between. CDR3 length: 15 residues. The germline V gene encodes CDR1 GTSNPN and CDR2 SVGIG (reference sequence). The chain's CDR3 is CAWSSHESSYNEQFF. In nucleotides, the CDR3 is TGTGCCTGGAGTAGCCACGAGAGCTCCTACAATGAGCAGTTCTTC.

V usage is TRBV19 and J usage is TRBJ2-2; 12 nucleotides line up with TRBD2. From germline, CDR1 is LNHDA and CDR2 SQIVND (reference sequence). V was pared by 5 bases and J by 3 bases, with 16 bases of the junction left unmatched. This CDR3 has 20 amino acids. CDR3 amino acids: CASSPRLVLAGGPDTGELFF. The CDR3 bases are TGTGCCAGTAGTCCACGTCTCGTGCTAGCGGGAGGGCCAGACACCGGGGAGCTGTTTTTT.

The chain uses TRBV15 and TRBJ2-6; D perhaps matches TRBD1 (7 bases). The V gene lost 4 bases and the J gene lost 2 bases, with 21 bases spanning the gap. Germline V gene sequence: CDR1 LNHNV, CDR2 YYDKDF (reference sequence). The length of the CDR3 is 19 residues. The CDR3 is CATSIPARGVEAGANVLTF. The CDR3 coding sequence is TGTGCCACCAGCATCCCCGCCAGGGGGGTGGAAGCTGGGGCCAACGTCCTGACTTTC.

The chain carries TRBV5-5 and TRBJ1-5; maybe TRBD1 (6 bases). The CDR3 runs to 14 residues. Trimming cost V 1 base and J 6 bases, with 11 bases left between them. CDR1 SGHKS and CDR2 YYEKEE come from the germline V gene (reference sequence). In DNA form, the CDR3 reads TGTGCCAGCAGCTTGCGAGGGGGTAGTCAGCCCCAGCATTTT. It codes for CASSLRGGSQPQHF.

The chain recombines TRBV28 with TRBJ2-7, with TRBD2 matching over 8 bases. After removal of 5 bases from V and 4 bases from J, the junction contained 19 bases not matched to a gene. The CDR3 totals 18 residues. The germline CDR1 and CDR2 sequences are MDHEN and SYDVKM. CDR3 region: CASSLHPRRREGSYEQYF. As DNA, the CDR3 is TGTGCCAGCAGTCTACACCCAAGGCGACGGGAGGGTTCGTACGAGCAGTACTTC. Together with reference TRBV28 and TRBJ2-7, the CDR3 gives the full variable domain: DVKVTQSSRYLVKRTGEKVFLECVQDMDHENMFWYRQDPGLGLRLIYFSYDVKMKEKGDIPEGYSVSREKKERFSLILESASTNQTSMYLCASSLHPRRREGSYEQYFGPGTRLTVT.